The rows below give T cell receptor beta chains drawn from one sample of a study of CD8 T cells in Susac syndrome. Each CDR3 protein is one row after TCRdb ran MiXCR on the immunoSEQ multiplex PCR reads. This table holds around 150,000 distinct CDR3 sequences, 95% found once. The sequencing sample was made of CD8+ T cells from PBMCs. These TCRs come from a human donor with Susac syndrome. Both conserved end residues are part of each CDR3. The order of the fields is J gene, D gene, V gene, CDR3 protein. The D gene is left open where the match is weak.

TRBJ2-3 | - | TRBV6-8 | CASSFRTGTDTQYF
TRBJ2-1 | TRBD2 | TRBV11-2 | CASSLGFSGTYNEQFF
TRBJ2-3 | - | TRBV7-3 | CASSPLGGGTSDTQYF
TRBJ2-3 | TRBD2 | TRBV27 | CASSPLAGGADTQYF
TRBJ2-5 | TRBD1 | TRBV12-3/TRBV12-4 | CASRLRDRDQETQYF
TRBJ2-1 | TRBD2 | TRBV9 | CASRRGGPGLAGGPYNEQFF
TRBJ2-1 | TRBD2 | TRBV5-1 | CASSLKSSGPYNEQFF
TRBJ2-4 | TRBD2 | TRBV5-6 | CASGEGLAGGLRYIQYF
TRBJ2-3 | TRBD1 | TRBV28 | CASSWTTGQGDTDTQYF
TRBJ2-1 | - | TRBV12-3/TRBV12-4 | CASSLMGNEQFF
TRBJ2-1 | - | TRBV4-1 | CASSQAGYNEQFF
TRBJ2-3 | TRBD2 | TRBV6-5 | CASSYLAGSTDTQYF
TRBJ1-5 | TRBD1 | TRBV20-1 | CSASQGGDGTQHF
TRBJ2-7 | - | TRBV4-1 | CASSQDHFEQYF
TRBJ2-1 | - | TRBV4-1 | CASSHVGGENEQFF
TRBJ2-6 | TRBD1 | TRBV2 | CASRGQVPHSGANVLTF
TRBJ2-1 | TRBD2 | TRBV6-5 | CASTLAGGPEQFF
TRBJ1-1 | - | TRBV12-3/TRBV12-4 | CATRMGGGTEAFF
TRBJ2-3 | - | TRBV20-1 | CSARTGGTDTQYF
TRBJ1-2 | TRBD1 | TRBV9 | CASSGGTGKNYGYTF
TRBJ2-5 | - | TRBV5-1 | CASTFGGSQETQYF
TRBJ2-1 | - | TRBV20-1 | CSARPDLLASSYNEQFF
TRBJ2-4 | - | TRBV28 | CASSLAGPKAGNIQYF
TRBJ2-1 | - | TRBV20-1 | CSAKKTETTYNEQFF
TRBJ2-7 | - | TRBV19 | CASSIRSYEQYF
TRBJ2-1 | TRBD2 | TRBV10-3 | CAISETAGVFNEQFF
TRBJ2-4 | - | TRBV20-1 | CSATTPGIQYF
TRBJ2-5 | - | TRBV12-3/TRBV12-4 | CASSGRMEETQYF
TRBJ2-1 | - | TRBV14 | CASSQDLRAADQFF
TRBJ1-1 | - | TRBV28 | CASIERGNTEAFF
TRBJ1-5 | - | TRBV4-1 | CASSQGGNQPQHF
TRBJ2-5 | - | TRBV3-1 | CASSQDRPIQETQYF
TRBJ2-7 | TRBD2 | TRBV10-3 | CAISDPGGVYEQYF
TRBJ2-7 | - | TRBV13 | CASSSLGGAHNEQYF
TRBJ2-7 | TRBD1 | TRBV20-1 | CSATGGNLYEQYF
TRBJ1-2 | - | TRBV30 | CAWSVRRGYTF
TRBJ1-5 | - | TRBV19 | CASSMTDNQPQHF
TRBJ2-5 | - | TRBV18 | CASSPPGRIQETQYF
TRBJ2-2 | - | TRBV4-2 | CASSQRGRHTGELFF
TRBJ2-7 | - | TRBV27 | CASNRGNEQYF
TRBJ2-3 | - | TRBV28 | CASSPAALTDTQYF
TRBJ2-1 | TRBD2 | TRBV12-3/TRBV12-4 | CASSPSGREVGNEQFF
TRBJ2-1 | TRBD2 | TRBV12-3/TRBV12-4 | CASTLSSGPYNEQFF
TRBJ1-2 | - | TRBV4-1 | CASSPGREYGYTF
TRBJ1-2 | - | TRBV29-1 | CSVEREGPAYYGYTF
TRBJ2-7 | - | TRBV20-1 | CSARDRAEETYEQYF
TRBJ2-1 | TRBD2 | TRBV13 | CASSRSGTYNEQFF
TRBJ2-7 | TRBD2 | TRBV4-1 | CASSQERAGLNYEQYF
TRBJ2-7 | TRBD1 | TRBV20-1 | CSAIRPRDSPYEQYF
TRBJ1-2 | - | TRBV5-1 | CASSLMDENYGYTF
TRBJ2-1 | TRBD1 | TRBV6-5 | CASSYSVTGYINEQFF
TRBJ2-2 | - | TRBV6-5 | CASSYGAGAGELFF
TRBJ2-2 | - | TRBV7-2 | CANGQNTGELFF
TRBJ1-1 | - | TRBV27 | CASSYGGSEAFF